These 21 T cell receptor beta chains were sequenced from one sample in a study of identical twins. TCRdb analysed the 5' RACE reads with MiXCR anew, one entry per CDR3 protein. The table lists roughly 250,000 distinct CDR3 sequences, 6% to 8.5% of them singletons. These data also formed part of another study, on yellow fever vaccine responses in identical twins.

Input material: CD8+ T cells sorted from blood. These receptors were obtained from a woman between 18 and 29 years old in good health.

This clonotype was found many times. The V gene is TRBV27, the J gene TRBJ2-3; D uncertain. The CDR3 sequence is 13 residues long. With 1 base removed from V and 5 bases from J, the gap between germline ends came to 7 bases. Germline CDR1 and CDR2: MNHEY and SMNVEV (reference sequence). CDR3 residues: CASSLFQGDTQYF. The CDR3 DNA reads TGTGCCAGCAGTTTATTCCAAGGAGATACGCAGTATTTT.

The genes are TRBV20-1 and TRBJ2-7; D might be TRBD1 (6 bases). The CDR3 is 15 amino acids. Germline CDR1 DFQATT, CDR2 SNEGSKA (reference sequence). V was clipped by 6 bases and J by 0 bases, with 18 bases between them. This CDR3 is CSAQLLDRPSYEQYV. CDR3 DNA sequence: TGCAGTGCCCAGTTGCTCGACAGGCCCTCCTACGAGCAGTACGTC.

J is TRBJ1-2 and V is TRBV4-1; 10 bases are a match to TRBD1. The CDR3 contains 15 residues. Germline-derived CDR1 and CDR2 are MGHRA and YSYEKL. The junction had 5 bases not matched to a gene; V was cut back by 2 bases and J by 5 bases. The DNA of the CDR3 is TGCGCCAGCAGCCAAAACCGGGACAGGGGATATGGCTACACCTTC. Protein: CASSQNRDRGYGYTF.

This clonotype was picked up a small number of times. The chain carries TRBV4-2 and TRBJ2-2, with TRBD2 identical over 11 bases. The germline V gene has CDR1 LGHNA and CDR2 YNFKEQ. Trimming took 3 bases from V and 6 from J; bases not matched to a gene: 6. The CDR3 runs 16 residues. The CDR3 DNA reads TGTGCCAGCAGCCAGTCTAGCGGGGGGTGGGCCGGGGAGCTGTTTTTT. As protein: CASSQSSGGWAGELFF.

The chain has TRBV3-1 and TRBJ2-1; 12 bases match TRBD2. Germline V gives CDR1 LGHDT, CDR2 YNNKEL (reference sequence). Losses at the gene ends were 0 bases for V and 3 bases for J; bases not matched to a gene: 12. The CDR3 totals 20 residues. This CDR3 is CASSQEAGTSGRENYNEQFF. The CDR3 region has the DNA TGTGCCAGCAGCCAAGAGGCAGGGACTAGCGGGCGCGAGAACTACAATGAGCAGTTCTTC.

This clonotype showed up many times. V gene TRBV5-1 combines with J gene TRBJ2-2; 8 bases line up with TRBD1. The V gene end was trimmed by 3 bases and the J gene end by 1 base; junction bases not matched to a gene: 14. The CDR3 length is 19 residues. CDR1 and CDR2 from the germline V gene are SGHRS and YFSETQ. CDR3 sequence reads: CASSYNMVRTGKNTGELFF. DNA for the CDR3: TGCGCCAGCAGCTACAACATGGTTCGGACAGGGAAGAACACCGGGGAGCTGTTTTTT.

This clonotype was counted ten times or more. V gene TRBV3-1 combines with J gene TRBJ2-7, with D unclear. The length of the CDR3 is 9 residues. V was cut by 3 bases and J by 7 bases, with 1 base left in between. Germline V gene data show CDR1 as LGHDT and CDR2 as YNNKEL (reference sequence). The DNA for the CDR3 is TGTGCCAGCAGCCAGGAGCAGTACGTC. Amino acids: CASSQEQYV.

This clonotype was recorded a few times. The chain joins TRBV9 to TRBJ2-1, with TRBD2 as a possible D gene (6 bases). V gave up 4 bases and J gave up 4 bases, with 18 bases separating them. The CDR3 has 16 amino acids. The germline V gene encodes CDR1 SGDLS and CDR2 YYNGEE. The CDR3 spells CASSPGGKALYNEQFF. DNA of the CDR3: TGTGCCAGCAGCCCAGGCGGGAAAGCGCTATACAATGAGCAGTTCTTC.

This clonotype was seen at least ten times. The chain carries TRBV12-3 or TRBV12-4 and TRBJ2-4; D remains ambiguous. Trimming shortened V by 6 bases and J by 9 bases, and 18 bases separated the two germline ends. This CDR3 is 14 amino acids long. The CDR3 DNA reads TGTGCCAGCAGGATGTTGGAATTTGCGAGCATTCAGTACTTC. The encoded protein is CASRMLEFASIQYF.

As DNA, the CDR3 is TGTGCCAGCAGTACCGGGACAGGGGCAACCCCCGCCCCCTACGAGCAGTACTTC. Its translation is CASSTGTGATPAPYEQYF. The V and J genes are TRBV11-1 and TRBJ2-7; 10 bases are a match to TRBD1. After removal of 6 bases from V and 2 bases from J, the junction contained 16 bases not matched to a gene. The CDR3 covers 18 residues. Per the germline V gene, CDR1 is SGHAT and CDR2 is FQDESV (reference sequence).

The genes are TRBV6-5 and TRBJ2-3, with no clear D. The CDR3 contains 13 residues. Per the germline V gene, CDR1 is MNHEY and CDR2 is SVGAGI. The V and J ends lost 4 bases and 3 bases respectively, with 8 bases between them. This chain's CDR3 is CASSSTLTDTQYF. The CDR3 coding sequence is TGTGCCAGCAGTTCGACGTTAACAGATACGCAGTATTTT.

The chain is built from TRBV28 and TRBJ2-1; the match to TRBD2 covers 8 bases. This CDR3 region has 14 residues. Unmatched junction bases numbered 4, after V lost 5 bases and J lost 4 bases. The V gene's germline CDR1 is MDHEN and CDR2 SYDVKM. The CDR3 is CASSRGGLYNEQFF. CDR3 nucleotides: TGTGCCAGCAGTCGGGGGGGCCTTTACAATGAGCAGTTCTTC.

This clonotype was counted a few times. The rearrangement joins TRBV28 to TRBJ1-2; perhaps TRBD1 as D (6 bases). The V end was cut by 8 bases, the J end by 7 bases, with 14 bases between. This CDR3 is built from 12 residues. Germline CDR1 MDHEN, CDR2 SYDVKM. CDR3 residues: CASSGANGGYTF. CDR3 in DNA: TGTGCCAGCTCGGGGGCGAATGGTGGCTACACCTTC.

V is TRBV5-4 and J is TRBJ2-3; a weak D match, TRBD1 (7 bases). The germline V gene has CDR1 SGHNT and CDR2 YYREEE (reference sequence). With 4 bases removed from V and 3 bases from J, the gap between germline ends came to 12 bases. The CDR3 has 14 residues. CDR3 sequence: CASSPGDRTDTQYF. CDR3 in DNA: TGTGCCAGCAGCCCGGGGGACAGAACAGATACGCAGTATTTT. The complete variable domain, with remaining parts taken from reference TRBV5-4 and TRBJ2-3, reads ETGVTQSPTHLIKTRGQQVTLRCSSQSGHNTVSWYQQALGQGPQFIFQYYREEENGRGNFPPRFSGLQFPNYSSELNVNALELDDSALYLCASSPGDRTDTQYFGPGTRLTVL.

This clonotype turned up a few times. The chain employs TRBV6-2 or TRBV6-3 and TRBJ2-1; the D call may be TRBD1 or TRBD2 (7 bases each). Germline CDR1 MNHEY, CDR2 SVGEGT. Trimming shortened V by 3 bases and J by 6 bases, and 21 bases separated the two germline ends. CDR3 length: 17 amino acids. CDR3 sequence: CASSYNRGYLAANEQFF. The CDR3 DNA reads TGTGCCAGCAGTTATAACAGGGGATACCTAGCGGCCAATGAGCAGTTCTTC.

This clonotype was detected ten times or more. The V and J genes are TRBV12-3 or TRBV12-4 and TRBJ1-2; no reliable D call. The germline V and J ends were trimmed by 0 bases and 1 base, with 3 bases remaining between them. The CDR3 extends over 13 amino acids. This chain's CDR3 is CASSLASNYGYTF. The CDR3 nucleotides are TGTGCCAGCAGTTTAGCCAGTAACTATGGCTACACCTTC.

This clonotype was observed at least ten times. The DNA of the CDR3 is TGCGCCAGCAGCCGGGCCTGGGGCTATGAGCAGTTCTTC. The encoded protein is CASSRAWGYEQFF. This chain connects TRBV5-1 to TRBJ2-1, with D tentatively TRBD1 (5 bases). The CDR3 totals 13 residues. Germline CDR1 and CDR2: SGHRS and YFSETQ. The V end lost 4 bases, the J end lost 8 bases, and 13 bases lay between the germline ends.

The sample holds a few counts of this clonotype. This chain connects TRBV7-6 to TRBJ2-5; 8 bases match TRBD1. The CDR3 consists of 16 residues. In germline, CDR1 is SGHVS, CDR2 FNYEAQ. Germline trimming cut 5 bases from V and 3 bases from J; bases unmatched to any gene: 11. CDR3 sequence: CASSRGQGGREETQYF. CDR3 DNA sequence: TGTGCCAGCAGCCGAGGACAGGGAGGACGTGAAGAGACCCAGTACTTC. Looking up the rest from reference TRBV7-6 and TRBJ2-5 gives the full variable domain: GAGVSQSPRYKVTKRGQDVALRCDPISGHVSLYWYRQALGQGPEFLTYFNYEAQQDKSGLPNDRFSAERPEGSISTLTIQRTEQRDSAMYRCASSRGQGGREETQYFGPGTRLLVL.

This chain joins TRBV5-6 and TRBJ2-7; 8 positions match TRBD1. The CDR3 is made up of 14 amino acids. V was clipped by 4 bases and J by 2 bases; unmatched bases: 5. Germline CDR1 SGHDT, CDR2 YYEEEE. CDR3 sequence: CASSLRTGPYEQYF. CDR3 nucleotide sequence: TGTGCCAGCAGCCTGCGGACAGGGCCCTACGAGCAGTACTTC. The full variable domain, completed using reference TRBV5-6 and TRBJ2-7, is DAGVTQSPTHLIKTRGQQVTLRCSPKSGHDTVSWYQQALGQGPQFIFQYYEEEERQRGNFPDRFSGHQFPNYSSELNVNALLLGDSALYLCASSLRTGPYEQYFGPGTRLTVT.

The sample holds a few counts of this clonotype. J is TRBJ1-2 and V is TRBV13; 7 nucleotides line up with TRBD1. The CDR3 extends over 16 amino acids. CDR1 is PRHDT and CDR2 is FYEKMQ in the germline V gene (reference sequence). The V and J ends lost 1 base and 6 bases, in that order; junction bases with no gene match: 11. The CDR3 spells CASSLVGAGGVHGYTF. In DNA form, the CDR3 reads TGTGCCAGCAGCTTAGTTGGGGCAGGGGGTGTCCATGGCTACACCTTC.

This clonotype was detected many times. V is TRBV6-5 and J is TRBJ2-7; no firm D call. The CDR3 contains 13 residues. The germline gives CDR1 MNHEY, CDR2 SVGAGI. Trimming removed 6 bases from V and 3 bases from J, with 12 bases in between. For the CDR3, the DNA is TGTGCCAGCAGCTACGGCGTCGGCTACGAGCAGTACTTC. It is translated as CASSYGVGYEQYF.